The present T cell receptor (beta chain) was sequenced within a study of blood T cell repertoires in COVID-19. Study summary: Sources were T cells, B-cell-depleted T cells, or PBMCs; the material itself was cDNA or gDNA.

Trimming shortened V by 1 base and J by 0 bases, and 7 bases separated the two germline ends. The length of the CDR3 is 15 residues. Germline assignment: CDR1 PRHDT and CDR2 FYEKMQ (reference sequence). Cohort placement rested on clinical history that participants reported themselves. Only in-frame clones appear in the TCRdb table, and some are missing; sequencing was by immunoSEQ multiplex PCR. This table holds around 200,000 clones, about 83% found once. The sequence was obtained from a man aged 40-49 years with acute COVID-19. The rearrangement uses TRBV13 and TRBJ1-3; the D is unclear. Input material: PBMCs or T cells enriched from blood (not recorded which). CDR3 loop: CASSLDSSSGNTIYF. The CDR3 nucleotides read TGTGCCAGCAGCTTAGACAGCAGCTCTGGAAACACCATATATTTT.